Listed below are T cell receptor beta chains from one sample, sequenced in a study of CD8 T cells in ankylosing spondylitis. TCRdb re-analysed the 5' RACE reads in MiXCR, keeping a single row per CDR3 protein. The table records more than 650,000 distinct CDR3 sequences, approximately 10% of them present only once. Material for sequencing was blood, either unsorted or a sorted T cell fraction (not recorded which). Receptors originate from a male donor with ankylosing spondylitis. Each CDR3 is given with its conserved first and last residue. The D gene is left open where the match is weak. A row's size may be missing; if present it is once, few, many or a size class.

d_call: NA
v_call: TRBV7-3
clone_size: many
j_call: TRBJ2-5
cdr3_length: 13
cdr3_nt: TGTGCCAGCAGCCCGCGACCCTTGGAGACCCAGTACTTC
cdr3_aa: CASSPRPLETQYF

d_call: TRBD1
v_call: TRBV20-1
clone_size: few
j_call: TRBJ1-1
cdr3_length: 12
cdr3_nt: TGCAGTGGGTCCGGGGACAGACCTGAAGCTTTCTTT
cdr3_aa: CSGSGDRPEAFF

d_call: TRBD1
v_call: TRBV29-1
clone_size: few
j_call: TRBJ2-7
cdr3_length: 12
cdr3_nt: TGCAGCGGGACAGGGGAGTTCCACGAGCAGTACTTC
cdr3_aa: CSGTGEFHEQYF

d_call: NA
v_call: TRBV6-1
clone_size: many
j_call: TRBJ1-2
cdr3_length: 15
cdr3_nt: TGTGCCAGCATGAGCCGGGCCTTGGGCTTCTATGGCTACACCTTC
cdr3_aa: CASMSRALGFYGYTF

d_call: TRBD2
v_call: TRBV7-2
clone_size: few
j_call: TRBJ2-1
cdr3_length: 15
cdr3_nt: TGTGCCAGCAGCTTAAGCGGGAGTCAGTACAATGAGCAGTTCTTC
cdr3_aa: CASSLSGSQYNEQFF

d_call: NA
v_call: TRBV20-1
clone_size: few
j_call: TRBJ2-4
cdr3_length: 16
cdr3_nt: TGCAGTGCTAGCAAGAGGGTTTCGCTAGCCAAAAACATTCAGTACTTC
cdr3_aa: CSASKRVSLAKNIQYF

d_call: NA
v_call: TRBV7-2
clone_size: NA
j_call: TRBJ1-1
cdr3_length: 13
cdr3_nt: TGTGCCAGCAGCTTAGAGGTGGACACTGAAGCTTTCTTT
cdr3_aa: CASSLEVDTEAFF

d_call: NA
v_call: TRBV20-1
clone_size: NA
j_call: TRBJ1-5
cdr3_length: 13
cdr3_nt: TGCAGTGCCCTAGACAGTGGTAATCAGCCCCAGCATTTT
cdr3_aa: CSALDSGNQPQHF

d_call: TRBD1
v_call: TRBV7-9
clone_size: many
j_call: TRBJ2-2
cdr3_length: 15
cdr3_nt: TGTGCCAGCACATTGACAGGGGCCAACACCGGGGAGCTGTTTTTT
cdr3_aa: CASTLTGANTGELFF

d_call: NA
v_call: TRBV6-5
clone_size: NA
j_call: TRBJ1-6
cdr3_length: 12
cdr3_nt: TGTGCAACGAGCTCCTATAATTCACCCCTCCACTTT
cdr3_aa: CATSSYNSPLHF

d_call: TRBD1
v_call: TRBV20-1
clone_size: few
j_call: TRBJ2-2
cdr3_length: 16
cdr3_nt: TGCAGTGCTAGAGGCCGGGACAGAAAAAACACCGGGGAGCTGTTTTTT
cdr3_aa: CSARGRDRKNTGELFF

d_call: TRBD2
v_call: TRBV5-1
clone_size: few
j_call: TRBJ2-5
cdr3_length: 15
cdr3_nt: TGCGCCAGCAGCTTAACTAGCGGGGGACAAGAGACCCAGTACTTC
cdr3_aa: CASSLTSGGQETQYF

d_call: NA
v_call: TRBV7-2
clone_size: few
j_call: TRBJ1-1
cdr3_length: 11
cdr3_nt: TGTGCCAGCAGGAGGACTACTGAAGCTTTCTTT
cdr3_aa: CASRRTTEAFF

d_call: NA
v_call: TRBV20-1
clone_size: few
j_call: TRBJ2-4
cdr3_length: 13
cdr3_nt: TGCAGTGCCCAGGGTTTAGCCAAAAACATTCAGTACTTC
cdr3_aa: CSAQGLAKNIQYF

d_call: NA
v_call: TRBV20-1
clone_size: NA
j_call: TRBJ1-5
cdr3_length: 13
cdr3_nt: TGCAGTGCTAGTCGCGCGGGTAATCAGCCCCAGCATTTT
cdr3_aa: CSASRAGNQPQHF

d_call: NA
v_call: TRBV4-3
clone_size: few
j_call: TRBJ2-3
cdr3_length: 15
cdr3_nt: TGCGCCAGCAGCCATCGGGACTCCCGGGCAGATACGCAGTATTTT
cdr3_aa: CASSHRDSRADTQYF

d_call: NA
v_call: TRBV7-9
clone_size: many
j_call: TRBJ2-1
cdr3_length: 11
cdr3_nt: TGTGCCAGCAGCTTTTCCAATGAGCAGTTCTTC
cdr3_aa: CASSFSNEQFF

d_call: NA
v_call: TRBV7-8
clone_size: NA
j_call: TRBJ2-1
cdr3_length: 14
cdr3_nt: TGTGCCAGCAGTCTCCCAACTCAGGAGAATGAGCAGTTCTTC
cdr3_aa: CASSLPTQENEQFF

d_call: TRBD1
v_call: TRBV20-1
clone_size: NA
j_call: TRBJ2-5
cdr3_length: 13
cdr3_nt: TGCAGTGCTTTCGACAGGGACCAAGAGACCCAGTACTTC
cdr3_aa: CSAFDRDQETQYF

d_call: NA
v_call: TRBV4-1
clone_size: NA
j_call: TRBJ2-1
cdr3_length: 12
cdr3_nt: TGCGCCAGCAGCCAAGAGGCGACTGAGCAGTTCTTC
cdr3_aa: CASSQEATEQFF

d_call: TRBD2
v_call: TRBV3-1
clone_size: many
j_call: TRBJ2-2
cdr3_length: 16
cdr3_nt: TGTGCCAGTCAGCGGGACGGGTCCCTTAACACCGGGGAGCTGTTTTTT
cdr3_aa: CASQRDGSLNTGELFF

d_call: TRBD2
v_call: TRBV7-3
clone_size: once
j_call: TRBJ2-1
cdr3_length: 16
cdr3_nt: TGTGCCAGCAGCTCCTTAGTAGCGGGGGGAAAAAATGAGCAGTTCTTC
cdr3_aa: CASSSLVAGGKNEQFF

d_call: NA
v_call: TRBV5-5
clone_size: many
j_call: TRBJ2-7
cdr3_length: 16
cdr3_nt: TGTGCCAGCAGCTTGGGAAGGGGGAGTCGCTCCTACGAGCAGTACTTC
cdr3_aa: CASSLGRGSRSYEQYF

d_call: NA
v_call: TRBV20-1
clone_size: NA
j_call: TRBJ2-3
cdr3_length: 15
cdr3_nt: TGCAGTGCTAGCTCGACCTCGGGACCCACAGATACGCAGTATTTT
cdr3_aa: CSASSTSGPTDTQYF

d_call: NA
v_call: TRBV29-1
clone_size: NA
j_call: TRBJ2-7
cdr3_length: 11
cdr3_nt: TGCAGCGTTGTAAGATTATACGAGCAGTACTTC
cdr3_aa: CSVVRLYEQYF

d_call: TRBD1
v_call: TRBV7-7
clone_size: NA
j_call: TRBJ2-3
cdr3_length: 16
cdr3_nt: TGTGCTAGCAGCTCAGCGGTCGGACAGGGCTCAGATACGCAGTATTTT
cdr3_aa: CASSSAVGQGSDTQYF

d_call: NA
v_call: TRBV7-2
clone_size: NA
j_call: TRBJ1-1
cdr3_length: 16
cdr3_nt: TGTGCCAGCAGCCCTTTCTGGGGGGGCTACGGCACTGAAGCTTTCTTT
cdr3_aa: CASSPFWGGYGTEAFF

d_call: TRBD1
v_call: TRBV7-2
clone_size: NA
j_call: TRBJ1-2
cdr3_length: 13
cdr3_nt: TGTGCCAGCAGCCTAATGGGACAGCCGGGCTACACCTTC
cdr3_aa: CASSLMGQPGYTF

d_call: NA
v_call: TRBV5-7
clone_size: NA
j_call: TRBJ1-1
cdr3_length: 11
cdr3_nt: TGTGCCAGCAGCCCGAGTCCTGAAGCTTTCTTT
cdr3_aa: CASSPSPEAFF

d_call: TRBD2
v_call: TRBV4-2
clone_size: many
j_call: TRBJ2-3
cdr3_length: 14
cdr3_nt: TGTGCCAGCAGCCAAGGGACTAGCGCGGATACGCAGTATTTT
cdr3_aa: CASSQGTSADTQYF

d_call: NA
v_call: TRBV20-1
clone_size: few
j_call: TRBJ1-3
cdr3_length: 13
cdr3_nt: TGCAGTGCTATCCAGCCTACTGGAAACACCATATATTTT
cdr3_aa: CSAIQPTGNTIYF

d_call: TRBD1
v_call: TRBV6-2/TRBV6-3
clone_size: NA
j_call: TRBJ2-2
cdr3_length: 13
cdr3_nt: TGTGCCAGCAGTGGATCCGGGACAGGGTGGCTGTTTTTT
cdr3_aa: CASSGSGTGWLFF

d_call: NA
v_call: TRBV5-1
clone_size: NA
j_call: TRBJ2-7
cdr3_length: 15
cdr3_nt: TGCGCCAGCAGGCCCCGGCCCACAGGGTTGTACGAGCAGTACTTC
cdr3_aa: CASRPRPTGLYEQYF

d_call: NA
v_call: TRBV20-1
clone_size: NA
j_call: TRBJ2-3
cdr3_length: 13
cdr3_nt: TGCAGTGTCGGACGTTTAGGTACAGATACGCAGTATTTT
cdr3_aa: CSVGRLGTDTQYF

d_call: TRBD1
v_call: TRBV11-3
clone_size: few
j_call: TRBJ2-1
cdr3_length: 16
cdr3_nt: TGTGCCAGCAGCTTAAGGACAGGCGGCCTCTACAATGAGCAGTTCTTC
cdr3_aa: CASSLRTGGLYNEQFF

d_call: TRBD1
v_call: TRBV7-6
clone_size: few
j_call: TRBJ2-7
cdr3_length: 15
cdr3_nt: TGTGCCAGCAGCCCGCCGGGACAGGAGGAGTTTCAACAGTACTTC
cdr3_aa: CASSPPGQEEFQQYF

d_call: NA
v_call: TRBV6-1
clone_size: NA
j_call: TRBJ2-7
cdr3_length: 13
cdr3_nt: TGTGCCAGCAGCCTGGGACTCGGTTTAGAGCAGTACTTC
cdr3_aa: CASSLGLGLEQYF

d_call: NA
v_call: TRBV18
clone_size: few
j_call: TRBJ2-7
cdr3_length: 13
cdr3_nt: TGTGCCAGCTCACCCCAGACATCGCCCGAGCAGTACTTC
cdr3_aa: CASSPQTSPEQYF

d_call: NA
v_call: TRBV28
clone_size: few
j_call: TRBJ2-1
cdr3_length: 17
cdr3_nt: TGTGCCAGCAGTCCCTGGGAAGGGCGATCGCTTCAGAATGAGCAGTTCTTC
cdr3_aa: CASSPWEGRSLQNEQFF

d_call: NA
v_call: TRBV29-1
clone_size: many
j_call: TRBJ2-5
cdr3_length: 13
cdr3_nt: TGCAGCGTGTGGGGCACGTACCAAGAGACCCAGTACTTC
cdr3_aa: CSVWGTYQETQYF

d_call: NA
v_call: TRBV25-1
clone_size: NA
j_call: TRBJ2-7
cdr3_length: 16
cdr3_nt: TGTGCCAGCAGTTCCACGGGGGGCTCCACCGATTACGAGCAGTACTTC
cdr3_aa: CASSSTGGSTDYEQYF

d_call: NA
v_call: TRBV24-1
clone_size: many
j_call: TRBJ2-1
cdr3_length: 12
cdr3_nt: TGTGCCACCAGCGAAGGCCTGAGTGAGCAGTTCTTC
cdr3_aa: CATSEGLSEQFF

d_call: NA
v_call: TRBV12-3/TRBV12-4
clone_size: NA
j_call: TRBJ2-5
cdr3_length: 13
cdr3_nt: TGTGCCAGCAGTATCGCCCCCGGACAGAAGGCTTTCTTC
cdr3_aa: CASSIAPGQKAFF

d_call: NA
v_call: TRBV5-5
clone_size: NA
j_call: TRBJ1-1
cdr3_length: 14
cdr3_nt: TGTGCCAGCAGTTTGATCTGGGTGAGCACTGAAGCTTTCTTT
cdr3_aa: CASSLIWVSTEAFF

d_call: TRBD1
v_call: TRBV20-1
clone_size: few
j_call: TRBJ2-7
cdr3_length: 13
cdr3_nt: TGCAGTGCTGTGCGACAGGGGGCTGGTGAGCAGTACTTC
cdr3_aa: CSAVRQGAGEQYF

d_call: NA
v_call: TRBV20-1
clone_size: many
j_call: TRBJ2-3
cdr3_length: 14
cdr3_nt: TGCAGTGCTAGTGGGACTCCCGATTTGAATACGCAGTATTTT
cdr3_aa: CSASGTPDLNTQYF

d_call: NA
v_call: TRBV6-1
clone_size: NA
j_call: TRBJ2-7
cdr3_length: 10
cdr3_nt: TGTGCCAGCAGTGAAACTCGATTGTACTTC
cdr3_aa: CASSETRLYF

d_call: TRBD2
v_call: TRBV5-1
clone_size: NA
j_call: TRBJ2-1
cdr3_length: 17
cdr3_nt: TGCGCCAGCAGCTCAAATGGACTAGCGGGGGGCTACAATGAGCAGTTCTTC
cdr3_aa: CASSSNGLAGGYNEQFF

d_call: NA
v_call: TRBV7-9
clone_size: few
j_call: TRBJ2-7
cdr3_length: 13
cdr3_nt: TGTGCCAGCAACACAGGCTGGGGGTCGGGGCAGTACTTC
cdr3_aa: CASNTGWGSGQYF

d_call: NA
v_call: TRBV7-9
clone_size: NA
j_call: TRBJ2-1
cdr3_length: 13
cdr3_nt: TGTGCCAGCCTGGACGACCCATACAATGAGCAGTTCTTC
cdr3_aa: CASLDDPYNEQFF

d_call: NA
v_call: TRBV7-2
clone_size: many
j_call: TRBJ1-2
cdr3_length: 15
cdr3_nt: TGTGCCAGCAGCCCTCGGGTCAGAGCTAACTATGGCTACACCTTC
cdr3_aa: CASSPRVRANYGYTF

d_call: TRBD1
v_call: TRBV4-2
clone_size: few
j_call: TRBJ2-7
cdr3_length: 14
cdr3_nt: TGTGCCAGCAGCCAATTGGGACAGTCCTACGAGCAGTACTTC
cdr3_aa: CASSQLGQSYEQYF

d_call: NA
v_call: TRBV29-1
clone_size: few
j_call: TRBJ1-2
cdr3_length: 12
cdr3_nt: TGCAGCGTTGCTGGGGTCATCCATGGCTACACCTTC
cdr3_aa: CSVAGVIHGYTF

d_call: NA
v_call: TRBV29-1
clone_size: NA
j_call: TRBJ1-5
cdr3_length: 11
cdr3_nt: TGCAGCGTTGGGTTCACTCAGCCCCAGCATTTT
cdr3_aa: CSVGFTQPQHF

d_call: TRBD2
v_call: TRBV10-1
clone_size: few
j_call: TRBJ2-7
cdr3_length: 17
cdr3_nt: TGCGCCAGCAGTGAGTCGACTAGCGGGTATTTCTCCTACGAGCAGTACTTC
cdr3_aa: CASSESTSGYFSYEQYF

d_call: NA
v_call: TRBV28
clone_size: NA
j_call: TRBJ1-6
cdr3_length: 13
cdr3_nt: TGTGCCAGCAGTTTAATCTCCCCGCCGCCCCTCCACTTT
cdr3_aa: CASSLISPPPLHF

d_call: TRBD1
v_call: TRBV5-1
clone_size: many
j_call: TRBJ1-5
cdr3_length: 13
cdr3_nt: TGCGCCAGCAGCTGGACAGGGAAAAAGCCCCAGCATTTT
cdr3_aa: CASSWTGKKPQHF

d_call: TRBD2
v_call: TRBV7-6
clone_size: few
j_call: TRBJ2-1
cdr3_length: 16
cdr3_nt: TGTGCCAGCAGCTTAGGACTAGCGGGTCTGCAAAATGAGCAGTTCTTC
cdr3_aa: CASSLGLAGLQNEQFF

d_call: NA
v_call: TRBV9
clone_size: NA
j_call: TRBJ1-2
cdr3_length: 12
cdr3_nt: TGTGCCAGCACAAAAGGGGTTCGGGGCTACACCTTC
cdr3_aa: CASTKGVRGYTF

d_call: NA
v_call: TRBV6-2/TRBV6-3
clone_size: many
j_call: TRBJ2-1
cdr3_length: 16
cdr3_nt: TGTGCCAGCGGAGAGTTCGGGACGGAACCTTACAATGAGCAGTTCTTC
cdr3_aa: CASGEFGTEPYNEQFF